This TCR beta chain was retrieved from a study of molecular identifiers for immune sequencing clone quantification. For this clonotype: A much larger clone differs from this one at a single base, so this may be a read error.

This CDR3 has 16 amino acids. Germline V gene lookup returns CDR1 SGHVS and CDR2 FNYEAQ. Each CDR3 protein is one row after TCRdb ran MiXCR on the PCR reads. The repertoire includes about 320,000 distinct CDR3 sequences, roughly 23% of them detected once, and 0.81% sits in the top ten. Sequenced input: naive CD8+ T cells from blood, with Jurkat cell RNA spiked in. The subset denotes: FACS-sorted CD8+CD4-CCR7+CD45RA+ naive T cells. The chain recombines TRBV7-6 with TRBJ2-2; D uncertain. This TCR came from a human donor in good health. Some libraries in this study had Jurkat cell RNA spiked in. The CDR3 DNA reads TGTGCCAGCAACTTATATTCGGCGATCGAGGTCCGGGAGCTGTTTTTT. Translating gives CASNLYSAIEVRELFF.